This TCR beta chain was retrieved from a study of T cell responses to AZD1222 COVID-19 vaccine. Findings and caveats of the study: In a largely white British group with more females than males, clonal diversity was possibly underestimated. At study baseline, merely several AZD1222 recipients were seropositive. In all cases, repertoires were sampled only after the peak T cell response. The CD4 TCRs associated with vaccination extended across spike and predominated at 160-218 and 743-854.

CDR1 and CDR2 from the germline V gene are WNHNN and SYGVQD (reference sequence). The V gene end was trimmed by 5 bases and the J gene end by 7 bases; junction bases not matched to a gene: 10. The CDR3 is made up of 15 amino acids. Note on this clone: Its antigen remains unknown.

Clones were read by immunoSEQ multiplex PCR, and TCRdb kept only the in-frame ones, dropping some. The sample shows around 110,000 clones, over 80% of them seen only once. The chain couples TRBV10-1 to TRBJ2-1, with 8 bases aligning to TRBD2. This TCR derives from an adult who received the AZD1222 COVID-19 vaccine. Sequencing used peripheral blood, obtained 28 days after the second AZD1222 dose. In nucleotides, the CDR3 is TGCGCCAGCAGTCTACTAGCGGCTCTAGGGAATGAGCAGTTCTTC. Its protein is CASSLLAALGNEQFF.